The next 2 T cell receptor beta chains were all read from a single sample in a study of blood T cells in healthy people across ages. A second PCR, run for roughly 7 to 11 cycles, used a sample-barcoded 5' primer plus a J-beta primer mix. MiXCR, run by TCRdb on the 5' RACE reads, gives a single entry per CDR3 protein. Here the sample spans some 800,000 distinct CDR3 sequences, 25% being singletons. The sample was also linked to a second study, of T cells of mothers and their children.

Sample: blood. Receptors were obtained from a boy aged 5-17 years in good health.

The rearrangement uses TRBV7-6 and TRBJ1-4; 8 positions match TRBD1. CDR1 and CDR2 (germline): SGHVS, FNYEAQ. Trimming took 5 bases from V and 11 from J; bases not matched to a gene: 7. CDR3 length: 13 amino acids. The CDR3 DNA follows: TGTGCCAGCAGCCCAAGGACAGGGTTGAAACTGTTTTTT. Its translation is CASSPRTGLKLFF. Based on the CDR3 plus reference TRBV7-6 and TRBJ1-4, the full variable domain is GAGVSQSPRYKVTKRGQDVALRCDPISGHVSLYWYRQALGQGPEFLTYFNYEAQQDKSGLPNDRFSAERPEGSISTLTIQRTEQRDSAMYRCASSPRTGLKLFFGSGTQLSVL.

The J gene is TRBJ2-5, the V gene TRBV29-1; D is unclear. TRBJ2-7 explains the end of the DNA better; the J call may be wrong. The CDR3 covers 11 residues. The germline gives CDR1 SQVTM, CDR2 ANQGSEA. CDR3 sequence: CSVGENYEQYF. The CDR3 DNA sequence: TGCAGCGTTGGAGAAAACTACGAGCAGTACTTC.